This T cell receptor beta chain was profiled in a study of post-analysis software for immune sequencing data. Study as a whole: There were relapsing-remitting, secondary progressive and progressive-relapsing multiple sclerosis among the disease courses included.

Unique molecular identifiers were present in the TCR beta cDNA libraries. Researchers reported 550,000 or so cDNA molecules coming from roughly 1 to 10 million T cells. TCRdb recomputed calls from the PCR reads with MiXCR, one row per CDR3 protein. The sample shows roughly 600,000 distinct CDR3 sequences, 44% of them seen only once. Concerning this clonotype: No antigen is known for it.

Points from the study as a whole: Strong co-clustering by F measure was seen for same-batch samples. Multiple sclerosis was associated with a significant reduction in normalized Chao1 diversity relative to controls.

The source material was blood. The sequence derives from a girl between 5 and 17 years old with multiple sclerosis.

CDR3 amino acids: CASSLQGLTGANVLTF. CDR3 DNA sequence: TGTGCCAGCAGTTTACAGGGCCTGACTGGGGCCAACGTCCTGACTTTC. The chain is built from TRBV7-6 and TRBJ2-6; TRBD1 is a possible D gene (6 bases). The CDR3 spans 16 residues. V was cut by 6 bases and J by 2 bases, with 14 bases left in between. In germline, CDR1 is SGHVS, CDR2 FNYEAQ.